These 27 T cell receptor beta chains were sequenced from one sample in a study of CD8 T cells in ankylosing spondylitis. TCRdb re-called the 5' RACE reads with MiXCR, one entry per CDR3 protein. This sample carries approximately 340,000 distinct CDR3 sequences, approximately 15% of them seen once, and the ten largest clones take around 1%. The sequenced material came from blood, either unsorted or a sorted T cell fraction (not recorded which). The source is a male donor with ankylosing spondylitis or in good health (not recorded which).

This clonotype was seen a handful of times. V is TRBV7-2 and J is TRBJ2-7; 13 bases are shared with TRBD2. This CDR3 is built from 15 residues. Germline V lookup: CDR1 SGHTA, CDR2 FQGNSA. The trim removed 5 bases at V and 3 bases at J, leaving 4 bases unmatched. CDR3 nucleotide sequence: TGTGCCAGCAGCCCAGGACTAGCGGGGGTCTACGAGCAGTACTTC. Translating it yields CASSPGLAGVYEQYF.

This clonotype was found a few times. This chain links TRBV12-3 or TRBV12-4 with TRBJ2-7; 7 nucleotides match TRBD2. This CDR3 has 14 residues. V gave up 3 bases and J gave up 5 bases; unmatched junction bases: 7. CDR3: CASSFGGSLHEQYF. In DNA, the CDR3 is TGTGCCAGCAGTTTCGGGGGGTCCCTCCACGAGCAGTACTTC.

A few counts support this clonotype. The chain combines TRBV11-2 with TRBJ1-5, with 11 nucleotides matching TRBD1. Per the germline V gene, CDR1 is SGHAT and CDR2 is FQNNGV. With V trimmed by 4 bases and J by 9 bases, 8 bases remained unmatched. This CDR3 is 15 amino acids long. CDR3 residues: CASSSGQGDGMPQHF. CDR3 DNA sequence: TGTGCCAGCAGCTCGGGACAGGGGGACGGCATGCCCCAGCATTTT.

The chain links TRBV5-6 to TRBJ2-2, with 9 bases fitting TRBD1. With V trimmed by 3 bases and J by 7 bases, 13 bases remained unmatched. Germline V gene data show CDR1 as SGHDT and CDR2 as YYEEEE. The CDR3 has 17 amino acids. DNA of the CDR3: TGTGCCAGCAGCTCGCCCGGGACAGGGATGGGGTTCGGGGAGCTGTTTTTT. This encodes CASSSPGTGMGFGELFF.

This clonotype was recorded a few times. This chain links TRBV20-1 with TRBJ1-4, with D uncertain. The germline V gene encodes CDR1 DFQATT and CDR2 SNEGSKA (reference sequence). The V and J ends lost 1 base and 3 bases respectively, with 18 bases between them. CDR3 length: 17 residues. The CDR3 loop reads CSARAQLPSASNEKLFF. The CDR3 DNA follows: TGCAGTGCTAGAGCGCAGCTACCCTCAGCATCTAATGAAAAACTGTTTTTT.

This clonotype showed up just a few times. The rearrangement uses TRBV20-1 and TRBJ1-1, with TRBD1 matching 7 bases. The CDR3 is 12 amino acids. Losses at the gene ends were 1 base for V and 11 bases for J; bases not matched to a gene: 7. CDR1 DFQATT and CDR2 SNEGSKA come from the germline V gene (reference sequence). The CDR3 coding sequence is TGCAGTGCTAGAGGTACCGACAGGGATGCTTTCTTT. Translated, it gives CSARGTDRDAFF.

The gene calls are TRBV7-2 and TRBJ2-3; TRBD1 matches at 8 bases. Germline V lookup: CDR1 SGHTA, CDR2 FQGNSA. V lost 0 bases, J lost 5 bases, and 7 bases stayed unmatched. The CDR3 contains 16 residues. The CDR3 region is CASSLALAGGRDTQYF. The CDR3, as DNA: TGTGCCAGCAGCTTAGCGCTGGCAGGGGGCAGAGATACGCAGTATTTT.

This clonotype was seen at least ten times. The chain is built from TRBV10-3 and TRBJ1-3; the D is unclear. Germline CDR1 ENHRY, CDR2 SYGVKD. CDR3 size: 12 residues. V was shortened by 2 bases and J by 4 bases, with 3 bases between the two germline ends. CDR3 in DNA: TGTGCCATCAGTGAGATCGGAAACACCATATATTTT. Translated: CAISEIGNTIYF.

V gene TRBV7-8 combines with J gene TRBJ2-3; 13 bases line up with TRBD2. The length of the CDR3 is 17 residues. CDR1 SGHVS and CDR2 FQNEAQ come from the germline V gene. After removal of 5 bases from V and 2 bases from J, the junction contained 7 bases not matched to a gene. CDR3 amino acids: CASSPRTSGGYTDTQYF. As DNA, the CDR3 is TGTGCCAGCAGCCCCCGGACTAGCGGGGGTTACACAGATACGCAGTATTTT.

In this sample, this clonotype turned up a few times. The V gene is TRBV7-7, the J gene TRBJ2-1; 7 bases are shared with TRBD2. The V gene end was trimmed by 6 bases and the J gene end by 1 base; junction bases not matched to a gene: 6. This CDR3 comprises 15 residues. CDR1 and CDR2 (germline): SSHAT, FNYEAQ (reference sequence). CDR3 loop: CASSPWGGSYNEQFF. DNA of the CDR3: TGTGCCAGCAGTCCCTGGGGAGGGTCCTACAATGAGCAGTTCTTC. Using reference TRBV7-7 and TRBJ2-1 for the parts outside the CDR3, the full variable domain is GAGVSQSPRYKVTKRGQDVTLRCDPISSHATLYWYQQALGQGPEFLTYFNYEAQPDKSGLPSDRFSAERPEGSISTLTIQRTEQRDSAMYRCASSPWGGSYNEQFFGPGTRLTVL.

This clonotype was picked up a small number of times. This chain links TRBV5-1 with TRBJ1-1; TRBD1 is a possible D gene (5 bases). The CDR3 is made up of 15 amino acids. The germline V and J ends were trimmed by 4 bases and 3 bases, with 16 bases remaining between them. From germline, CDR1 is SGHRS and CDR2 YFSETQ. CDR3 coding DNA: TGCGCCAGCAGCCCCCGGGGGGGGTCGGACACTGAAGCTTTCTTT. As protein: CASSPRGGSDTEAFF.

This clonotype was detected many times. One junction end does not reproduce the germline sequence, and a read error may be involved. This chain uses TRBV7-9 with TRBJ1-1; weak D call: TRBD1 (6 bases). Germline V lookup: CDR1 SEHNR, CDR2 FQNEAQ (reference sequence). The CDR3 consists of 13 residues. CDR3 sequence (DNA): TGTGCCAGCAGCTTAGCATCGAGGGGGGAAGGTTTCTTT. Its protein product is CASSLASRGEGFF.

This clonotype showed up just a few times. The rearrangement joins TRBV19 to TRBJ1-1; 7 nucleotides line up with TRBD1. The CDR3 runs 13 residues. Germline V gene data show CDR1 as LNHDA and CDR2 as SQIVND (reference sequence). Trimming at V came to 4 bases and at J to 7 bases, leaving 6 bases not matched to a gene. The CDR3 bases are TGTGCCAGTAGTAACCAGGGGGACTTTGAAGCTTTCTTT. Encoded protein: CASSNQGDFEAFF. The full variable domain, with the rest looked up from reference TRBV19 and TRBJ1-1, is DGGITQSPKYLFRKEGQNVTLSCEQNLNHDAMYWYRQDPGQGLRLIYYSQIVNDFQKGDIAEGYSVSREKKESFPLTVTSAQKNPTAFYLCASSNQGDFEAFFGQGTRLTVV.

This clonotype has only a few counts. The gene calls are TRBV5-1 and TRBJ2-5, with 7 bases fitting TRBD2. This CDR3 comprises 13 residues. The J segment lost 1 base and the V segment lost 6 bases, leaving 3 bases of the junction unmatched. CDR1 is SGHRS and CDR2 is YFSETQ in the germline V gene. CDR3 sequence: CASTPSGQETQYF. CDR3 coding DNA: TGCGCCAGCACGCCTAGCGGCCAAGAGACCCAGTACTTC.

This clonotype appeared a few times. J is TRBJ2-7 and V is TRBV28; 11 positions agree with TRBD1. CDR1 and CDR2 (germline): MDHEN, SYDVKM. J gave up 3 bases and V 4 bases, and 5 bases lay outside the gene matches. The CDR3 contains 15 residues. CDR3 DNA sequence: TGTGCCAGCAGTTCCTGGACAGGGGGCATCTACGAGCAGTACTTC. Translating gives CASSSWTGGIYEQYF.

This clonotype was detected only a few times. The chain combines TRBV12-3 or TRBV12-4 with TRBJ1-2; a weak D match, TRBD1 (5 bases). The length of the CDR3 is 13 residues. Trimming removed 7 bases at V and 4 bases at J, with 13 bases between. This chain's CDR3 is CASTRGRGYGYTF. The CDR3 bases are TGTGCCAGCACTCGGGGGAGGGGCTATGGCTACACCTTC.

This clonotype showed up many times. The gene calls are TRBV12-3 or TRBV12-4 and TRBJ1-5, with D uncertain. V was shortened by 2 bases and J by 7 bases, with 9 bases between the two germline ends. This CDR3 comprises 13 residues. CDR3 coding DNA: TGTGCCAGCAGTTTAAGGGCGGGACAGCCCCAGCATTTT. It translates to CASSLRAGQPQHF.

The chain uses TRBV5-1 and TRBJ1-6; TRBD1 might be the D (6 bases). V lost 0 bases and J lost 0, with 7 bases in between. This CDR3 region has 16 residues. Germline V gene sequence: CDR1 SGHRS, CDR2 YFSETQ. In DNA form, the CDR3 reads TGCGCCAGCAGCTTGGAGGGGGGCTCCTATAATTCACCCCTCCACTTT. Its protein is CASSLEGGSYNSPLHF.

The chain employs TRBV10-3 and TRBJ2-7; TRBD2 is a possible D gene (6 bases). CDR1 ENHRY and CDR2 SYGVKD come from the germline V gene. Trimming took 5 bases from V and 4 from J, leaving 18 bases between them. This CDR3 region has 15 residues. The CDR3 sequence is CAISSTAGSFYEQYF. CDR3 coding DNA: TGTGCCATCAGTTCGACAGCGGGTTCATTTTACGAGCAGTACTTC.

V gene TRBV5-1 combines with J gene TRBJ2-1; 9 nucleotides agree with TRBD2. Losses at the gene ends were 0 bases for V and 8 bases for J; bases not matched to a gene: 6. This CDR3 comprises 15 residues. CDR1 is SGHRS, CDR2 YFSETQ, per germline. The CDR3 sequence: CASSLGGTSNYEQFF. In DNA, the CDR3 is TGCGCCAGCAGCTTGGGGGGGACTAGCAACTATGAGCAGTTCTTC.

This clonotype was counted between two and nine times. The chain couples TRBV18 to TRBJ2-3; 7 bases map to TRBD2. Germline lookup yields CDR1 KGHSH and CDR2 LQKENI. The V gene end was trimmed by 3 bases and the J gene end by 4 bases; junction bases not matched to a gene: 7. CDR3 length: 15 amino acids. The CDR3 nucleotides read TGTGCCAGCTCACCGGCTAGCGGTGAGGCAGATACGCAGTATTTT. Translated: CASSPASGEADTQYF.

This clonotype was counted at least ten times. The chain has TRBV5-5 and TRBJ2-7; no clear D gene. Germline CDR1 is SGHKS and CDR2 is YYEKEE (reference sequence). The CDR3 length is 16 residues. The V and J ends lost 3 bases and 0 bases respectively, with 16 bases between them. The CDR3 here is CASSSAELGTSYEQYF. The CDR3 DNA reads TGTGCCAGCAGCTCCGCGGAACTGGGAACCTCCTACGAGCAGTACTTC.

The chain uses TRBV4-1 and TRBJ2-3; D may correspond to TRBD1 or TRBD2 (5 bases each). V lost 4 bases, J lost 2 bases, and 22 bases lay in between. CDR3 size: 18 residues. Germline lookup yields CDR1 MGHRA and CDR2 YSYEKL. The CDR3: CASSPAPGTGLSTDTQYF. For the CDR3, the DNA is TGCGCCAGCAGCCCCGCACCCGGGACGGGATTATCCACAGATACGCAGTATTTT.

This clonotype came up once. V usage is TRBV11-2 and J usage is TRBJ2-3; D might be TRBD2 (6 bases). The germline CDR1 and CDR2 sequences are SGHAT and FQNNGV. Between the trimmed V and J ends, which lost 3 bases and 0 bases, there was a span of 16 bases. The CDR3 has 17 residues. As DNA, the CDR3 is TGTGCCAGCAGCTTGCCTCATGGGGGGACTAGCACAGATACGCAGTATTTT. Translation: CASSLPHGGTSTDTQYF.

The chain joins TRBV3-1 to TRBJ2-1; 7 nucleotides agree with TRBD2. The J segment lost 15 bases and the V segment lost 0 bases, leaving 8 bases of the junction unmatched. This CDR3 is built from 13 residues. The germline gives CDR1 LGHDT, CDR2 YNNKEL (reference sequence). In nucleotides, the CDR3 is TGTGCCAGCAGCCAAGATCCCCGACTAGCACCGTTCTTC. It codes for CASSQDPRLAPFF.

DNA for the CDR3: TGCGCCAGCAGCCTATCTGCCTCCCCGGGGGAGCTGTTTTTT. This encodes CASSLSASPGELFF. The chain is built from TRBV5-1 and TRBJ2-2; D is ambiguous. CDR1 is SGHRS and CDR2 is YFSETQ in the germline V gene. This CDR3 spans 14 amino acids. V was trimmed by 4 bases and J by 8 bases, leaving 15 bases between them.

This clonotype appeared many times. The chain joins TRBV5-1 to TRBJ1-1; D possibly corresponds to TRBD1 (6 bases). The length of the CDR3 is 14 residues. V was pared by 2 bases and J by 4 bases, with 12 bases between. Germline V gene sequence: CDR1 SGHRS, CDR2 YFSETQ. The CDR3 protein is CASSLPGAGTEAFF. CDR3 in DNA: TGCGCCAGCAGCTTACCGGGGGCGGGCACTGAAGCTTTCTTT.